One and the same sample provided the 28 T cell receptor beta chains below, sequenced in a study of cytomegalovirus exposure and HLA in healthy donors. PCR primers comprised 60 Vbeta and 13 Jbeta primers. The repertoire was sequenced with immunoSEQ multiplex PCR; TCRdb's copy has only in-frame clones and lacks some. The table shows about 67,000 clones, with roughly 73% occurring only once. The sequenced sample consisted of PBMCs. The receptors originated from a middle-aged man in good health and CMV-seronegative.

The rearrangement joins TRBV6-5 to TRBJ1-1; TRBD1 matches at 7 bases. The CDR3 is made up of 13 amino acids. Germline CDR1 is MNHEY and CDR2 is SVGAGI. The J segment lost 5 bases and the V segment lost 7 bases, leaving 7 bases of the junction unmatched. The CDR3 DNA reads TGTGCCAGCACGAGGGGGCGCCGAACTGAAGCTTTCTTT. It translates to CASTRGRRTEAFF.

This clone has only one observation. The J gene is TRBJ1-1, the V gene TRBV2; a weak D match, TRBD1 (6 bases). Germline lookup yields CDR1 SNHLY and CDR2 FYNNEI. The CDR3 runs to 14 residues. The germline V and J ends were trimmed by 8 bases and 1 base, with 14 bases remaining between them. In DNA form, the CDR3 reads TGTGCCAGCGGATCCGGGACAAAGAACACTGAAGCTTTCTTT. Translation gives CASGSGTKNTEAFF.

The chain couples TRBV6-1 to TRBJ2-7; maybe TRBD1 (6 bases). Per germline, CDR1 MNHNS and CDR2 SASEGT. Between the trimmed V and J ends, which lost 4 bases and 3 bases, there was a span of 13 bases. The CDR3 sequence is 14 residues long. The CDR3 spells CASSGGQSYYEQYF. The CDR3 coding sequence is TGTGCCAGCAGTGGAGGACAGAGTTACTACGAGCAGTACTTC.

This rearrangement joins TRBV19 to TRBJ1-1; no reliable D call. There are 15 residues in the CDR3. Germline CDR1 LNHDA, CDR2 SQIVND (reference sequence). The V end lost 6 bases, the J end lost 3 bases, and 17 bases lay between the germline ends. The CDR3 nucleotides read TGTGCCAGTAGGACTTCGAGGGCGAGGGACACTGAAGCTTTCTTT. Its translation: CASRTSRARDTEAFF.

The chain employs TRBV15 and TRBJ1-2; D gene uncertain. Germline CDR1 and CDR2: LNHNV and YYDKDF (reference sequence). This CDR3 has 16 residues. V shed 5 bases and J shed 2 bases, with 18 bases lying between them. CDR3 region: CATSREREGLNYGYTF. DNA of the CDR3: TGTGCCACCAGCCGGGAGAGGGAGGGCCTAAACTATGGCTACACCTTC. The entire variable domain, with the rest obtained from reference TRBV15 and TRBJ1-2, is as follows: DAMVIQNPRYQVTQFGKPVTLSCSQTLNHNVMYWYQQKSSQAPKLLFHYYDKDFNNEADTPDNFQSRRPNTSFCFLDIRSPGLGDTAMYLCATSREREGLNYGYTFGSGTRLTVV.

The chain is built from TRBV5-4 and TRBJ2-7; TRBD1 is a possible D gene (5 bases). Trimming left V 1 base short and J 3 bases short, with 8 bases between. The CDR3 contains 13 residues. From germline, CDR1 is SGHNT and CDR2 YYREEE (reference sequence). The CDR3 DNA follows: TGTGCCAGCAGCTTGCTGGGGCACTACGAGCAGTACTTC. This codes for CASSLLGHYEQYF.

The chain carries TRBV5-6 and TRBJ1-1; D unresolved. The CDR3 contains 12 residues. V was pared by 4 bases and J by 0 bases, with 4 bases between. The germline gives CDR1 SGHDT, CDR2 YYEEEE. In nucleotides, the CDR3 is TGTGCCAGCAGCCCTATGAACACTGAAGCTTTCTTT. As protein: CASSPMNTEAFF.

This rearrangement joins TRBV10-3 to TRBJ2-2; 10 nucleotides align to TRBD1. Germline CDR1 ENHRY, CDR2 SYGVKD. This CDR3 region has 15 residues. V gave up 1 base and J gave up 8 bases; unmatched junction bases: 4. In DNA form, the CDR3 reads TGTGCCATCAGTGAGTGGGACAGGGGTTCGGGGGAGCTGTTTTTT. Translated, it gives CAISEWDRGSGELFF.

The genes are TRBV7-9 and TRBJ1-6; D perhaps matches TRBD1 (5 bases). The V end was cut by 1 base, the J end by 0 bases, with 16 bases between. The CDR3 covers 19 residues. Germline V CDR1 and CDR2: SEHNR, FQNEAQ (reference sequence). For the CDR3, the DNA is TGTGCCAGCAGCTTAGGTCGATCAGGGCTAAGCTCCTATAATTCACCCCTCCACTTT. Translated, it gives CASSLGRSGLSSYNSPLHF.

This clone was detected once. The rearrangement links TRBV28 to TRBJ1-2, with D possibly matching TRBD1 (6 bases). The V and J ends lost 5 bases and 4 bases respectively, with 14 bases between them. The CDR3 is made up of 14 amino acids. CDR1 and CDR2 from the germline V gene are MDHEN and SYDVKM. CDR3: CASSPTGLGYGYTF. CDR3 nucleotide sequence: TGTGCCAGCAGTCCGACAGGTCTTGGCTATGGCTACACCTTC.

The chain carries TRBV15 and TRBJ1-5, with D possibly matching TRBD1 (5 bases). CDR1 and CDR2 (germline): LNHNV, YYDKDF (reference sequence). V shed 0 bases and J shed 7 bases, with 7 bases lying between them. This CDR3 contains 13 residues. This CDR3 is CATSRDGGQPQHF. CDR3 coding DNA: TGTGCCACCAGCAGAGACGGGGGACAGCCCCAGCATTTT.

This clone occurred a few times. The CDR3 nucleotides read TGTGCCAGCAGGCCGACAGGGCCTAATCAGCCCCAGCATTTT. Protein product: CASRPTGPNQPQHF. The chain employs TRBV6-5 and TRBJ1-5; 7 positions agree with TRBD1. The germline V gene has CDR1 MNHEY and CDR2 SVGAGI. There are 14 residues in the CDR3. The V segment lost 6 bases and the J segment 4 bases; nucleotides outside the gene matches: 6.

This clone was detected only a few times. J is TRBJ1-1 and V is TRBV7-9; 8 nucleotides match TRBD1. This CDR3 has 13 amino acids. V lost 10 bases, J lost 0 bases, and 4 bases stayed unmatched. Germline loops: CDR1 SEHNR, CDR2 FQNEAQ (reference sequence). CDR3 sequence reads: CATMGQVNTEAFF. The CDR3 nucleotides read TGTGCCACCATGGGACAGGTGAACACTGAAGCTTTCTTT.

This clone came up once. The chain combines TRBV5-1 with TRBJ2-1; D is unclear. The germline V gene has CDR1 SGHRS and CDR2 YFSETQ. CDR3 length equals 14 residues. Trimming shortened V by 3 bases and J by 8 bases, and 15 bases separated the two germline ends. CDR3 sequence: CASSSSIRLDEQFF. The CDR3, as DNA: TGCGCCAGCAGCTCATCGATCAGATTGGATGAGCAGTTCTTC.

The V and J genes are TRBV9 and TRBJ1-6; D perhaps matches TRBD1 (5 bases). The CDR3 contains 13 residues. Germline CDR1 SGDLS, CDR2 YYNGEE. Trimming removed 3 bases from V and 13 bases from J, with 14 bases in between. In DNA, the CDR3 is TGTGCCAGCAGCGCGGTGGAGGGGCCCCCCCTCCACTTT. Protein: CASSAVEGPPLHF.

For the CDR3, the DNA is TGTGCCAGCAGCCCGAGGCAGGGGCAAACCGGGGAGCTGTTTTTT. The encoded protein is CASSPRQGQTGELFF. The rearrangement uses TRBV5-4 and TRBJ2-2, with a tentative D call TRBD1 (6 bases). Looked up from germline, CDR1 is SGHNT and CDR2 is YYREEE (reference sequence). The ends were cut back, 4 bases at V and 5 bases at J, with 15 bases in the middle. The CDR3 contains 15 residues.

V gene TRBV7-2 combines with J gene TRBJ2-1, with a tentative D call TRBD2 (6 bases). Germline V gene data show CDR1 as SGHTA and CDR2 as FQGNSA. CDR3 length: 16 residues. Trimming shortened V by 1 base and J by 1 base, and 11 bases separated the two germline ends. CDR3 residues: CASSLGRGGSYNEQFF. In DNA form, the CDR3 reads TGTGCCAGCAGCTTAGGGCGGGGCGGGTCCTACAATGAGCAGTTCTTC.

J is TRBJ2-5 and V is TRBV7-6, with 15 nucleotides matching TRBD2. The CDR3 is 17 residues long. Germline V gives CDR1 SGHVS, CDR2 FNYEAQ. V shed 5 bases, J shed 1 base, and the junction held 5 bases outside the gene matches. Here the CDR3 reads CASSAGLAGGGQETQYF. The CDR3 bases are TGTGCCAGCAGCGCGGGACTAGCGGGAGGTGGCCAAGAGACCCAGTACTTC.

The chain uses TRBV9 and TRBJ1-3, with no clear D. Germline V gene data show CDR1 as SGDLS and CDR2 as YYNGEE. V dropped 0 bases and J dropped 0 bases, with 10 bases sitting between them. The CDR3 length is 16 residues. The CDR3 region has the DNA TGTGCCAGCAGCGTAGGGGCGGGGAACTCTGGAAACACCATATATTTT. It translates to CASSVGAGNSGNTIYF.

This clone occurred a few times. The chain links TRBV5-1 to TRBJ1-6; 9 nucleotides align to TRBD1. Unmatched junction bases numbered 6, after V lost 4 bases and J lost 7 bases. The germline gives CDR1 SGHRS, CDR2 YFSETQ. This CDR3 spans 15 amino acids. CDR3 sequence: CASSGDRGANSPLHF. DNA for the CDR3: TGCGCCAGCAGCGGAGACAGGGGGGCGAATTCACCCCTCCACTTT. Full variable domain (remainder filled in from reference TRBV5-1 and TRBJ1-6): KAGVTQTPRYLIKTRGQQVTLSCSPISGHRSVSWYQQTPGQGLQFLFEYFSETQRNKGNFPGRFSGRQFSNSRSEMNVSTLELGDSALYLCASSGDRGANSPLHFGNGTRLTVT.

The rearrangement uses TRBV2 and TRBJ2-5; D possibly corresponds to TRBD2 (5 bases). The CDR3 consists of 15 residues. V lost 8 bases to trimming and J lost 2 bases, with 18 bases between them. Germline lookup yields CDR1 SNHLY and CDR2 FYNNEI. In DNA, the CDR3 is TGTGCCAGCCATTTAAAAGGAGAGCGGCAAGAGACCCAGTACTTC. Translating it yields CASHLKGERQETQYF.

The V call is TRBV5-5, the J call TRBJ2-6; 7 bases align to TRBD1. V lost 1 base, J lost 3 bases, and 7 bases stayed unmatched. The CDR3 length is 17 residues. Germline CDR1 is SGHKS and CDR2 is YYEKEE (reference sequence). The CDR3 reads CASSLWDSRNGANVLTF. In DNA, the CDR3 is TGTGCCAGCAGCTTGTGGGACAGCCGCAATGGGGCCAACGTCCTGACTTTC.

The gene calls are TRBV2 and TRBJ2-2; the D gene is possibly TRBD1 (5 bases). Germline V gene lookup returns CDR1 SNHLY and CDR2 FYNNEI. V gave up 4 bases and J gave up 7 bases, with 7 bases separating them. There are 12 residues in the CDR3. The CDR3 spells CASSVGHGELFF. In DNA form, the CDR3 reads TGTGCCAGCAGTGTAGGACACGGGGAGCTGTTTTTT.

J is TRBJ1-1 and V is TRBV6-1, with D possibly TRBD1 on 5 matching bases. Per the germline V gene, CDR1 is MNHNS and CDR2 is SASEGT. V lost 5 bases and J 2 bases, leaving 15 bases between the germline ends. This CDR3 comprises 15 residues. The CDR3 here is CASSLLQVVNTEAFF. The CDR3 coding sequence is TGTGCCAGCAGTCTATTACAGGTAGTAAACACTGAAGCTTTCTTT.

The chain links TRBV2 to TRBJ1-1, with TRBD1 as a possible D gene (6 bases). The CDR3 loop spans 13 amino acids. Germline lookup yields CDR1 SNHLY and CDR2 FYNNEI. V gave up 11 bases and J gave up 5 bases, with 18 bases separating them. For the CDR3, the DNA is TGTGCCCCCCGGGAGGGGGTGGGGACTGAAGCTTTCTTT. It specifies CAPREGVGTEAFF. The whole variable domain, filled in from reference TRBV2 and TRBJ1-1, reads EPEVTQTPSHQVTQMGQEVILRCVPISNHLYFYWYRQILGQKVEFLVSFYNNEISEKSEIFDDQFSVERPDGSNFTLKIRSTKLEDSAMYFCAPREGVGTEAFFGQGTRLTVV.

The V and J genes are TRBV6-1 and TRBJ2-7, with D possibly TRBD1 on 5 matching bases. CDR1 is MNHNS and CDR2 is SASEGT in the germline V gene. The germline V and J ends were trimmed by 6 bases and 4 bases, with 13 bases remaining between them. This CDR3 region has 13 residues. The CDR3 is CASRDSLAYEQYF. DNA of the CDR3: TGTGCCAGCAGAGACAGTCTGGCTTACGAGCAGTACTTC.

The V and J genes are TRBV29-1 and TRBJ2-1, with 7 bases matching TRBD1. The CDR3 loop spans 12 amino acids. The trim removed 7 bases at V and 8 bases at J, leaving 8 bases unmatched. Germline CDR1 is SQVTM and CDR2 is ANQGSEA. The DNA for the CDR3 is TGCAGCGCCCGGACAGGACCCCATGAGCAGTTCTTC. This gives the protein CSARTGPHEQFF.

The rearrangement links TRBV6-6 to TRBJ1-1; D gene uncertain. This CDR3 comprises 13 residues. Germline CDR1 is MNHNY and CDR2 is SVGAGI (reference sequence). Trimming removed 0 bases from V and 4 bases from J, with 6 bases in between. CDR3: CASSYSTSTEAFF. The CDR3 nucleotides are TGTGCCAGCAGTTACTCGACAAGCACTGAAGCTTTCTTT.